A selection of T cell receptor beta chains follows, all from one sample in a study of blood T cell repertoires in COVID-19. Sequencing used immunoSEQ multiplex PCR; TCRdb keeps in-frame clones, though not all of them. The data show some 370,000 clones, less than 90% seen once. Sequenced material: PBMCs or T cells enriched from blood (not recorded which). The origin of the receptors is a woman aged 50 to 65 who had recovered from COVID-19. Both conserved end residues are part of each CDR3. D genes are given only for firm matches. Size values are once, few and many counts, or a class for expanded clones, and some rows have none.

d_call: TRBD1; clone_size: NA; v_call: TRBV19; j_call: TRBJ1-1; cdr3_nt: TGTGCCAGTAGGGCTTGGACAGGGGGAAACACTGAAGCTTTCTTT; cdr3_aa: CASRAWTGGNTEAFF
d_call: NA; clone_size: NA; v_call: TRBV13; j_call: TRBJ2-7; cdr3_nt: TGTGCCAGCGGTCGAACAGCCAGCTCCTACGAGCAGTACTTC; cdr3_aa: CASGRTASSYEQYF
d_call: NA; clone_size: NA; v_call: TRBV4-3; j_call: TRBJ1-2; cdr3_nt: TGCGCCAGCAGCCGGGCGGACGGGGGATACACCAATATAATCTTC; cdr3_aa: CASSRADGGYTNIIF
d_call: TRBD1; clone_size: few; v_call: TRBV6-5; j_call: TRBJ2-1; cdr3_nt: TGTGCCAGCACTGCGGACAGGGGGCGAAAGGAGCAGTTCTTC; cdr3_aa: CASTADRGRKEQFF
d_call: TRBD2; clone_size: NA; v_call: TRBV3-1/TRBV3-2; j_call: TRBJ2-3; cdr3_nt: TGTGCCAGCTGCGAGACTAGCGGGAGTCTAGATACGCAGTATTTT; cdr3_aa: CASCETSGSLDTQYF
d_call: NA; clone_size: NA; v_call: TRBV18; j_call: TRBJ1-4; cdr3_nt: TGTGCCAGCTCACCTCAGCTCGGGAATGAAAAACTGTTTTTT; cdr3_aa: CASSPQLGNEKLFF
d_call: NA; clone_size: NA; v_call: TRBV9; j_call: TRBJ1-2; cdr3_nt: TGTGCCAGCAGCTCACCACTGGCTAACTATGGCTACACCTTC; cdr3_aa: CASSSPLANYGYTF
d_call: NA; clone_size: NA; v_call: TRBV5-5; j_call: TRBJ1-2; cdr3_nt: TGTGCCAGCAGCCTACCCGATGGGGGCCGTTATGGCTACACCTTC; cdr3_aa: CASSLPDGGRYGYTF
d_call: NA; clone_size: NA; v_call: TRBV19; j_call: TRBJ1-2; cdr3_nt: TGTGCCAGTAGTATAGATCGGACAGCGCTAGCCAATGGCTACACCTTC; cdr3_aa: CASSIDRTALANGYTF
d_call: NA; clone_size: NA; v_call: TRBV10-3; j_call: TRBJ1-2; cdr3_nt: TGTGCCATCAGTGAGGGACAGCACCAAAGGAATGGCTACACCTTC; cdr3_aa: CAISEGQHQRNGYTF
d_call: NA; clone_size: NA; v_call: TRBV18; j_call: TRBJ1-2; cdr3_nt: TGTGCCAGCTCACCGGGCGGGAAAAGCTATGGCTACACCTTC; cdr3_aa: CASSPGGKSYGYTF
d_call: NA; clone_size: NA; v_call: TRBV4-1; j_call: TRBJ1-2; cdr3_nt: TGCGCCAGCAGCCAAGGACTCGGTGGACAGATCTATGGCTACACCTTC; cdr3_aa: CASSQGLGGQIYGYTF
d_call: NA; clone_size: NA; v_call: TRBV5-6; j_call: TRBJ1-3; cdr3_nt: TGTGCCAGCAGCTCCCGCTATAACTCTGGAAACACCATATATTTT; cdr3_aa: CASSSRYNSGNTIYF
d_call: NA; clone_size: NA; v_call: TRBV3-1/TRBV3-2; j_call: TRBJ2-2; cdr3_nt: TGTGCCAGCAGCCAAGTTCTGGGGCTCGCAGGGGCGAACACCGGGGAGCTGTTTTTT; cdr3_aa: CASSQVLGLAGANTGELFF
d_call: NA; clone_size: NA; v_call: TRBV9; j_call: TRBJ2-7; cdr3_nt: TGTGCCAGCAGCCGGGGGAGGCCGGGACTTGACGAGCAGTACTTC; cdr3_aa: CASSRGRPGLDEQYF
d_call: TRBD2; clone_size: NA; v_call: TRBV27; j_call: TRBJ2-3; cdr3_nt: TGTGCCAGCAGTTTATGGCTAGCGGCGAGCACAGATACGCAGTATTTT; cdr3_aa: CASSLWLAASTDTQYF
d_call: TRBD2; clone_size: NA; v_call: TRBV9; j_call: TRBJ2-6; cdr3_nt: TGTGCCAGCAGCGTAGGATTGGGGGGGACTGGGGCCAACGTCCTGACTTTC; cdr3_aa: CASSVGLGGTGANVLTF
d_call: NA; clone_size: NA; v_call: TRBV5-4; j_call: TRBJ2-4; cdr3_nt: TGTGCCAGCAGCTGGCTGGGACAAGGGGTGAACATTCAGTACTTC; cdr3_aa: CASSWLGQGVNIQYF
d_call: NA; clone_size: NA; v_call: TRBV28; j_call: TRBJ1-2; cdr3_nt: TGTGCCAGCAGTTTAGGGGGGACCTATGGCTACACCTTC; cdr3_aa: CASSLGGTYGYTF
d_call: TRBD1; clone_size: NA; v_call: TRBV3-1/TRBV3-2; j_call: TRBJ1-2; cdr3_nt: TGTGCCAGCAGCCAAGCGATGAGGGGGCGCAGCTATGGCTACACCTTC; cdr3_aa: CASSQAMRGRSYGYTF
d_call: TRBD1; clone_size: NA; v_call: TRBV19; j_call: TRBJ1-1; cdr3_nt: TGTGCCAGTAGTATATTACAGGGGGTTGGCACTGAAGCTTTCTTT; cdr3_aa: CASSILQGVGTEAFF
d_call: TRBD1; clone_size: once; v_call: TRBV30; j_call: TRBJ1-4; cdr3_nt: TGTGCCTGGGCGACTAGATTCGGGACAGTCGGTGAAAAACTGTTTTTT; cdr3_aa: CAWATRFGTVGEKLFF
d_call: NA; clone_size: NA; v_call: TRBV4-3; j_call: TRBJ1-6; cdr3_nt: TGCGCCAGCAGCCCCACTTTGGGAGTGAGGAATTCACCCCTCCACTTT; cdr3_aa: CASSPTLGVRNSPLHF
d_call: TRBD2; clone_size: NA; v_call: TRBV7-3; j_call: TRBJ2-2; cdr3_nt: TGTGCCAGCAGCTTAACCGGGGGGAGGGCCTTTTCCGGGGAGCTGTTTTTT; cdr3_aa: CASSLTGGRAFSGELFF
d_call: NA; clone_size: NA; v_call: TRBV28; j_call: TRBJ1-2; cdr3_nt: TGTGCCAGCAGTTTATCCGGACAAGGGGCGGGATATGGCTACACCTTC; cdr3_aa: CASSLSGQGAGYGYTF
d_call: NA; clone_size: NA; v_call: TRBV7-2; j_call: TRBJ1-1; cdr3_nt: TGTGCCAGCAGCTTAGAGACCTGGGGCCGAGAAGCTTTCTTT; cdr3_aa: CASSLETWGREAFF
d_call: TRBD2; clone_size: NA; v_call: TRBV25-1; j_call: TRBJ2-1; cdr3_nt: TGTGCCAGCAGTGAAGGCGGGGGCTCCTACAATGAGCAGTTCTTC; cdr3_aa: CASSEGGGSYNEQFF
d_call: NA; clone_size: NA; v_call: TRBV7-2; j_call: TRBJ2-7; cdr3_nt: TGTGCCAGCAGCTTAGTACAGAGTTCCCCCTACGAGCAGTACTTC; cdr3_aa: CASSLVQSSPYEQYF
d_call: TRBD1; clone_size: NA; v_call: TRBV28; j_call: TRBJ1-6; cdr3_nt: TGTGCCAGCAGTTCACAGGGGGCCAGCTCCTATAATTCACCCCTCCACTTT; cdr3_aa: CASSSQGASSYNSPLHF
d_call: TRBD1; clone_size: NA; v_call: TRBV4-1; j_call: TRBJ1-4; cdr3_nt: TGCGCCAGCAGCCCGGGACAGACTAATGAAAAACTGTTTTTT; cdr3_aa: CASSPGQTNEKLFF
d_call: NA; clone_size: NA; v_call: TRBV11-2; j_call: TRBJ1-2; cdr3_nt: TGTGCCAGCAGCTTAGTTGGAGATAAATATGGCTACACCTTC; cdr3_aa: CASSLVGDKYGYTF